A selection of T cell receptor beta chains follows, all from one sample in a study of cytomegalovirus exposure and HLA in healthy donors. The protocol was immunoSEQ multiplex PCR, while the TCRdb copy is restricted to in-frame clones and leaves out a portion. This table has 110,000 to 150,000 clones, approximately 9% appearing once. The sequencing sample was made of PBMCs. The receptor set was obtained from a male donor in good health and CMV-seronegative. Each CDR3 is given with its conserved first and last residue. The D gene is left open where the match is weak. The size entry is marked missing in some rows and otherwise reads once, few, many or a size class.

>TRBV5-1|TRBD2|TRBJ2-5|-
CASSSPGGVETQYF
TGCGCCAGCAGCTCACCGGGGGGGGTGGAGACCCAGTACTTC
>TRBV6-1|-|TRBJ2-7|few
CASSFFGGPREQYF
TGTGCCAGTTCTTTTTTTGGAGGGCCCAGGGAGCAGTACTTC
>TRBV4-1|TRBD2|TRBJ2-1|few
CASSAQASGGVTSYNEQFF
TGCGCCAGCAGCGCCCAGGCTAGCGGGGGGGTAACCTCCTACAATGAGCAGTTCTTC
>TRBV7-2|TRBD1|TRBJ2-1|-
CASSPQGQGNYEQFF
TGTGCCAGCAGCCCTCAGGGACAGGGAAACTATGAGCAGTTCTTC
>TRBV10-2|TRBD2|TRBJ2-7|few
CASGSGGVYEQYF
TGCGCCAGCGGTAGCGGGGGGGTATACGAGCAGTACTTC
>TRBV5-1|-|TRBJ2-2|few
CASSYDWGELFF
TGCGCCAGCAGCTACGACTGGGGGGAGCTGTTTTTT
>TRBV2|-|TRBJ2-3|few
CASASSGITDTQYF
TGTGCCAGCGCTAGCTCCGGGATCACAGATACGCAGTATTTT
>TRBV18|-|TRBJ2-7|few
CASSPTTDYEQYF
TGTGCCAGCTCACCAACTACCGACTACGAGCAGTACTTC
>TRBV30|-|TRBJ2-1|-
CAWSVLAEHNEQFF
TGTGCCTGGAGTGTACTAGCAGAACACAATGAGCAGTTCTTC
>TRBV28|-|TRBJ2-4|-
CASSTAFRGKNIQYF
TGTGCCAGCAGCACCGCCTTTAGAGGCAAAAACATTCAGTACTTC
>TRBV4-1|-|TRBJ1-4|few
CASSQEDPEGEKLFF
TGCGCCAGCAGCCAAGAAGACCCGGAGGGAGAAAAACTGTTTTTT
>TRBV7-9|-|TRBJ1-1|-
CASSPDSLNTEAFF
TGTGCCAGCAGCCCCGACAGCTTGAACACTGAAGCTTTCTTT
>TRBV7-9|TRBD1|TRBJ1-4|few
CASSLNGQGRNEKLFF
TGTGCCAGCAGCTTAAATGGACAGGGGAGGAATGAAAAACTGTTTTTT